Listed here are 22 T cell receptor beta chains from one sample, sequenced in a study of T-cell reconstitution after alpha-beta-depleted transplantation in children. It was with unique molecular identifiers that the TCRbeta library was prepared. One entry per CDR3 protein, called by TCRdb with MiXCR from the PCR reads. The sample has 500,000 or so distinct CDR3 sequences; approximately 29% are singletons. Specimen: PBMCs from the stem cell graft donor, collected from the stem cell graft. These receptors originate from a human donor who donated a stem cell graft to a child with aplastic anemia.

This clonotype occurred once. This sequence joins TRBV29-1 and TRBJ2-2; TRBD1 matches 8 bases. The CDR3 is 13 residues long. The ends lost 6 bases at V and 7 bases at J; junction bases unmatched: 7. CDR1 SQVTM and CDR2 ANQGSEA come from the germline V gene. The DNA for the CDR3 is TGCAGCGTCCGGACAGGGTCGAACGGGGAGCTGTTTTTT. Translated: CSVRTGSNGELFF.

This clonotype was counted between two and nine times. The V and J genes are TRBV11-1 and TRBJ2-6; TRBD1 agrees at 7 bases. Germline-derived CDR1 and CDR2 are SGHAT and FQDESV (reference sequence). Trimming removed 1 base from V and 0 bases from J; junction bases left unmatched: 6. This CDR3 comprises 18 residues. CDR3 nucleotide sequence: TGTGCCAGCAGCTTAGGTCAGGGGGAAGGCTCTGGGGCCAACGTCCTGACTTTC. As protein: CASSLGQGEGSGANVLTF. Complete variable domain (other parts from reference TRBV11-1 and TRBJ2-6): EAEVAQSPRYKITEKSQAVAFWCDPISGHATLYWYRQILGQGPELLVQFQDESVVDDSQLPKDRFSAERLKGVDSTLKIQPAELGDSAMYLCASSLGQGEGSGANVLTFGAGSRLTVL.

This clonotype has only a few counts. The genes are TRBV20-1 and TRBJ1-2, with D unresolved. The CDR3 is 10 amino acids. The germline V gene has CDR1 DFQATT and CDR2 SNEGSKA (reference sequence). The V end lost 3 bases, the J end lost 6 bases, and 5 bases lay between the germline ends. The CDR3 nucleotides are TGCAGTGCTAGGGGGAATGGCTACACCTTC. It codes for CSARGNGYTF.

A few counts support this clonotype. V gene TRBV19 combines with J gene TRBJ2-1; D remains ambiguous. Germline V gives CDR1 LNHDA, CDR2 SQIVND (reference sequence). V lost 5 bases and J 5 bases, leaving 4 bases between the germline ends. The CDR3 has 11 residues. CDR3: CASSAHNEQFF. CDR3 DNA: TGTGCCAGTAGTGCCCACAATGAGCAGTTCTTC. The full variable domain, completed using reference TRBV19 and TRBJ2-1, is DGGITQSPKYLFRKEGQNVTLSCEQNLNHDAMYWYRQDPGQGLRLIYYSQIVNDFQKGDIAEGYSVSREKKESFPLTVTSAQKNPTAFYLCASSAHNEQFFGPGTRLTVL.

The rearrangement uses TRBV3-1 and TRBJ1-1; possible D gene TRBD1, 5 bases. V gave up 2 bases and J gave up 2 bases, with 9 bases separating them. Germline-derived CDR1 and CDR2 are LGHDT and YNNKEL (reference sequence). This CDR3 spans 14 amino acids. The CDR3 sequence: CASSQLDRNTEAFF. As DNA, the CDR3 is TGTGCCAGCAGCCAACTAGACAGAAACACTGAAGCTTTCTTT.

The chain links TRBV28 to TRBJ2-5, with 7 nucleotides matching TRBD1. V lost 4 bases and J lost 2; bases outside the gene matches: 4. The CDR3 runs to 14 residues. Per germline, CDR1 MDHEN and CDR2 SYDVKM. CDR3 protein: CASSSPGQQETQYF. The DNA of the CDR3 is TGTGCCAGCAGTTCCCCGGGACAGCAAGAGACCCAGTACTTC.

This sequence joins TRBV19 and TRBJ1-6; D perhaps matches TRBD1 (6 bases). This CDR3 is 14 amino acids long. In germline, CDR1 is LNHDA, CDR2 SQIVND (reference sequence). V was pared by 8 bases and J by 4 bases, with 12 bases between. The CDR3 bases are TGTGCCAGTGGGGAAGGGGGGTATAATTCACCCCTCCACTTT. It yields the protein CASGEGGYNSPLHF.

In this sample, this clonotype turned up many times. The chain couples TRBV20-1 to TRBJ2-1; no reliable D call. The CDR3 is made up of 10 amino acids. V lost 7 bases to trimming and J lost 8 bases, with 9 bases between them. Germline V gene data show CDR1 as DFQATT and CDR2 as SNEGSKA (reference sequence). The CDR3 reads CSVRSHEQFF. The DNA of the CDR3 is TGCAGTGTGCGTAGCCATGAGCAGTTCTTC.

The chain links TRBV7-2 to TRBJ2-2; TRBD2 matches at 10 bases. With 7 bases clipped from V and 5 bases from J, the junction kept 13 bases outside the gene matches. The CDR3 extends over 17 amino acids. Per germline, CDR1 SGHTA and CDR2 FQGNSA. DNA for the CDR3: TGTGCCAGCAATACTCCAGTAGGGACTAGCGTGACCGGGGAGCTGTTTTTT. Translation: CASNTPVGTSVTGELFF.

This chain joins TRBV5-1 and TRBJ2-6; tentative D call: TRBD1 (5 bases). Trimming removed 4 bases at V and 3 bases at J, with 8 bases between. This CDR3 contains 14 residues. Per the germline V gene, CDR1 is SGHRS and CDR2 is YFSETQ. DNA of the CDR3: TGCGCCAGCAGCAGCCAGGGTGGGGCCAACGTCCTGACTTTC. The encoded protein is CASSSQGGANVLTF.

In nucleotides, the CDR3 is TGTGCCAGCAGTCGTCGGGAGGGCCGGGCAGATACGCAGTATTTT. Amino acid sequence: CASSRREGRADTQYF. The J gene is TRBJ2-3, the V gene TRBV6-1; TRBD2 matches 8 bases. CDR3 size: 15 residues. The V gene's germline CDR1 is MNHNS and CDR2 SASEGT. Unmatched junction bases numbered 8, after V lost 5 bases and J lost 4 bases.

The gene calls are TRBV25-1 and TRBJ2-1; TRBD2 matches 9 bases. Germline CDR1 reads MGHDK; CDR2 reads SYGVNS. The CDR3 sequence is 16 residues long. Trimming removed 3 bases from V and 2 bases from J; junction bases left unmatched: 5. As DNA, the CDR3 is TGTGCCAGCAGTGATTCCCTAGCGGGACCCTACAATGAGCAGTTCTTC. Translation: CASSDSLAGPYNEQFF.

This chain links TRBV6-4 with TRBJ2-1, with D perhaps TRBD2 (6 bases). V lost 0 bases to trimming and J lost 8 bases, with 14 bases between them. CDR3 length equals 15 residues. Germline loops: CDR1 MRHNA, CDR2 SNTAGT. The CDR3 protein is CASSDSGLATDEQFF. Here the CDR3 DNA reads TGTGCCAGCAGTGACTCGGGGCTAGCGACCGATGAGCAGTTCTTC.

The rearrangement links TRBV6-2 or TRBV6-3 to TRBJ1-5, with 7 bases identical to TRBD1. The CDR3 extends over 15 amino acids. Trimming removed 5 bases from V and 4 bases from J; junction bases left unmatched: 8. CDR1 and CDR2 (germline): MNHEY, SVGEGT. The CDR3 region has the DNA TGTGCCAGCAGTCGGGGGGGGACAGTTAATCAGCCCCAGCATTTT. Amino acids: CASSRGGTVNQPQHF.

The CDR3 is CASSRNRDTGELFF. The CDR3 coding sequence is TGTGCCAGCAGCCGTAATCGGGATACCGGGGAGCTGTTTTTT. V and J are TRBV27 and TRBJ2-2; D perhaps matches TRBD2 (5 bases). CDR1 MNHEY and CDR2 SMNVEV come from the germline V gene (reference sequence). The V gene lost 6 bases and the J gene lost 5 bases, with 13 bases spanning the gap. The CDR3 runs to 14 residues.

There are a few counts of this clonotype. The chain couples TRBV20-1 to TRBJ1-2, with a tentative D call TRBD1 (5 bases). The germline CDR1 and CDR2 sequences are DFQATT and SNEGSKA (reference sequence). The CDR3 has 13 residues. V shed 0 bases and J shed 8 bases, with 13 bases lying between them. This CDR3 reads CSARDQAGQGYTF. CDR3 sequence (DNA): TGCAGTGCTAGAGATCAGGCAGGGCAAGGCTACACCTTC.

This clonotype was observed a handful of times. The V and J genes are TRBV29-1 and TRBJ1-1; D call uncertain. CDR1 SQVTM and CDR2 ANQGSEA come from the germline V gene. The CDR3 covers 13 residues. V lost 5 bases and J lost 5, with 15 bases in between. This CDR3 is CSVQILTDTEAFF. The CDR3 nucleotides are TGCAGCGTTCAGATCCTCACCGATACTGAAGCTTTCTTT.

This chain's CDR3 is CASSLGPPESGGSWQYF. CDR3 sequence (DNA): TGCGCCAGCAGCTTGGGTCCTCCGGAGTCAGGGGGTAGTTGGCAGTACTTC. The rearrangement links TRBV5-1 to TRBJ2-7; 7 nucleotides match TRBD1. The CDR3 spans 17 residues. Germline CDR1 reads SGHRS; CDR2 reads YFSETQ. V lost 0 bases and J lost 9; bases outside the gene matches: 18.

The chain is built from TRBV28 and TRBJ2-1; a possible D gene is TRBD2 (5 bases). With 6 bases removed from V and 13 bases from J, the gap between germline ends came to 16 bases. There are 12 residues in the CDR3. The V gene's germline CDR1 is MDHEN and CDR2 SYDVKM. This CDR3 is CASSLPLVGQFF. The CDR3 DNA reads TGTGCCAGCAGCTTACCACTAGTCGGACAGTTCTTC.

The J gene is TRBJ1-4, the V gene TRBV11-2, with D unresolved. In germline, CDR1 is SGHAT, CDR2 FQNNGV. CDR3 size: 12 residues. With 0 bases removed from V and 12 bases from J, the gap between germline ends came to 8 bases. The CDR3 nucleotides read TGTGCCAGCAGCTTAGAAAGGGAGCAACTGTTTTTT. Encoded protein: CASSLEREQLFF.

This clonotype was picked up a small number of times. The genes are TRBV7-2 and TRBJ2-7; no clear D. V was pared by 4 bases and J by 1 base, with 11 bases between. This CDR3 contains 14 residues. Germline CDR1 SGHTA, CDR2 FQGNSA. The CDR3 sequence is CASSSTTHSYEQYF. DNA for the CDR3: TGTGCCAGCAGCTCCACGACGCATTCCTACGAGCAGTACTTC.

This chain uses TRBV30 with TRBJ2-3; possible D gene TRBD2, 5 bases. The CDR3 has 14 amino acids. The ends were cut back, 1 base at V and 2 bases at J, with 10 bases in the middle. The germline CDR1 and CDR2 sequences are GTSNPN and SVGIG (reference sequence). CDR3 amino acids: CAWSGIGDTDTQYF. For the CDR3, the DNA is TGTGCCTGGAGTGGAATCGGGGACACAGATACGCAGTATTTT.